Sequencing of this TCR beta chain was carried out in a study of T cells in Graves' hyperthyroidism and ophthalmopathy. The CDR3 covers 14 residues. Trimming removed 6 bases at V and 3 bases at J, with 15 bases between. CDR1 is DFQATT, CDR2 SNEGSKA, per germline (reference sequence). Amplification of TCR beta CDR3 regions was performed using RNA transcripts as template. The HTBI primer set drove a first-round RT-PCR of the TCR CDR3. In TCRdb, the multiplex PCR reads were re-called with MiXCR into one record per CDR3 protein. The repertoire includes a few hundred thousand distinct CDR3 sequences, roughly 20% of them detected once, and roughly 29% sits in the top ten.

The sequenced sample consisted of blood. The chain is built from TRBV20-1 and TRBJ1-5, with a possible D match to TRBD1 (6 bases). This TCR was sampled from a man younger than 30 with Graves' hyperthyroidism. The CDR3 DNA sequence: TGCAGTGCCGTGGAGGGGGGGCCCAATCAGCCCCAGCATTTT. Translation: CSAVEGGPNQPQHF.